The 5 T cell receptor beta chains below were found in one sample sequenced in a study of blood T cell repertoires in COVID-19. The protocol was immunoSEQ multiplex PCR, while the TCRdb copy is restricted to in-frame clones and leaves out a portion. In the table there are under 50,000 clones, about 90% of which are singletons. The sequenced sample was peripheral blood. These receptors were taken from a man aged 70 or older with active COVID-19.

J is TRBJ2-5 and V is TRBV28; D perhaps matches TRBD1 (5 bases). Per germline, CDR1 MDHEN and CDR2 SYDVKM. The V end was cut by 6 bases, the J end by 4 bases, with 6 bases between. This CDR3 has 11 amino acids. The CDR3 region is CASRGLETQYF. DNA of the CDR3: TGTGCCAGCAGGGGGCTAGAGACCCAGTACTTC.

V usage is TRBV28 and J usage is TRBJ2-7; a possible D gene is TRBD1 (5 bases). V lost 7 bases, J lost 1 base, and 17 bases lay in between. This CDR3 has 15 amino acids. Germline V gives CDR1 MDHEN, CDR2 SYDVKM. The CDR3 DNA follows: TGTGCCAGCACCCCAATAAAGGGGTGGTCCTACGAGCAGTACTTC. Translating gives CASTPIKGWSYEQYF.

This clone occurred once. The rearrangement uses TRBV5-4 and TRBJ2-6; D perhaps matches TRBD2 (5 bases). The germline CDR1 and CDR2 sequences are SGHNT and YYREEE (reference sequence). The V end was cut by 4 bases, the J end by 0 bases, with 8 bases between. CDR3 length: 15 amino acids. CDR3 sequence (DNA): TGTGCCAGCAGCAAGGACTTCTCTGGGGCCAACGTCCTGACTTTC. It specifies CASSKDFSGANVLTF.

The V gene is TRBV5-6, the J gene TRBJ1-3; D is possibly TRBD1 (5 bases). V shed 4 bases and J shed 0 bases, with 11 bases lying between them. The V gene's germline CDR1 is SGHDT and CDR2 YYEEEE. CDR3 length: 15 amino acids. This CDR3 reads CASSLDRISGNTIYF. The CDR3 bases are TGTGCCAGCAGCCTCGACAGAATCTCTGGAAACACCATATATTTT.

A word on this clone: At one end the junction does not follow the germline gene, possibly because of a read error. V usage is TRBV7-7 and J usage is TRBJ2-1; 11 nucleotides match TRBD2. This CDR3 comprises 15 residues. Germline CDR1 SSHAT, CDR2 FNYEAQ (reference sequence). The CDR3 reads CASSLGLAGGNEQFF. CDR3 nucleotide sequence: TGTGCTAGCAGCTTAGGTCTAGCGGGGGGCAATGAGCAGTTCTTC. The entire variable domain, with the rest obtained from reference TRBV7-7 and TRBJ2-1, is as follows: GAGVSQSPRYKVTKRGQDVTLRCDPISSHATLYWYQQALGQGPEFLTYFNYEAQPDKSGLPSDRFSAERPEGSISTLTIQRTEQRDSAMYRCASSLGLAGGNEQFFGPGTRLTVL.